This paragraph covers one T cell receptor beta chain sequence. V lost 2 bases, J lost 1 base, and 11 bases lay in between. CDR3 length: 15 amino acids. From germline, CDR1 is SGHRS and CDR2 YFSETQ. These data originate in a study of blood T cell repertoires in COVID-19. On the study more broadly: Samples of COVID-19 (acute and convalescent) were obtained from the United States, Italy and Spain.

TCRdb's copy holds only in-frame clones and misses some; the assay was immunoSEQ multiplex PCR. Among roughly 59,000 clones listed, around four fifths were seen once. The source is an elderly woman with acute or convalescent COVID-19. Sequencing input: peripheral blood. The chain joins TRBV5-1 to TRBJ2-3, with D possibly TRBD2 on 6 matching bases. CDR3 nucleotide sequence: TGCGCCAGCAGCTTCGGCGGGGCTGGCACAGATACGCAGTATTTT. Its translation: CASSFGGAGTDTQYF.